The entry below gives a single T cell receptor (beta chain) sequence along with its context. Its antigen is still unknown. These data are taken from a study of vaccination and CD4 T cells after COVID-19. About the study: A median of approximately 100 days (range 35 to 161) separated diagnosis from post-COVID sampling. Study-level results: Only relatively few convalescent patients were studied, and early post-infection timepoints were not analyzed. Within convalescent individuals, 304 out of 307 vaccine-specific clones proved to be spike mono-reactive. From approximately 21 to 40, the median of SARS-CoV-2-reactive clonotypes rose without reaching significance.

Treatment meaning: approximately 9-day PBMC culture with coronavirus spike peptide pools or control peptides (ViraFEST assay). CD4+ T cells that had been cultured provided DNA sequenced with the Oncomine TCR Beta short-read assay. TCRdb analysed the PCR reads with MiXCR anew, one entry per CDR3 protein. This table has about 16,000 distinct CDR3 sequences, around 44% appearing once. V was clipped by 7 bases and J by 8 bases, with 11 bases between them. CDR1 and CDR2 from the germline V gene are MNHNS and SASEGT. This CDR3 has 12 amino acids. Sequencing was carried out using CD4+ T cells from blood, cultured in vitro. The receptor was derived from a human donor who had recovered from COVID-19. The chain combines TRBV6-1 with TRBJ1-4; the D is unclear. CDR3 loop: CASKAVGEKLFF. As DNA, the CDR3 is TGTGCCAGCAAGGCGGTGGGGGAAAAACTGTTTTTT.